This T cell receptor (beta chain) was recorded in a study of blood T cell repertoires in COVID-19. The CDR3 runs to 17 residues. In germline, CDR1 is SGHAT, CDR2 FQNNGV. The trim removed 3 bases at V and 1 base at J, leaving 6 bases unmatched. Using immunoSEQ multiplex PCR, the repertoire was profiled, and TCRdb retains in-frame clones only, with some absent. The sample yields 350,000 to 400,000 clones, roughly nine tenths seen once. The chain joins TRBV11-2 to TRBJ2-2, with 9 bases matching TRBD1. The source of this sequence is a woman aged 25 to 39 with COVID-19, enrolled during active disease. Sequenced: peripheral blood. The CDR3 sequence: CASSFPRTGENTGELFF. The CDR3 DNA sequence: TGTGCCAGCAGCTTCCCTCGGACAGGGGAGAACACCGGGGAGCTGTTTTTT.